This T cell receptor (beta chain) was profiled in a study of T-cell reconstitution after alpha-beta-depleted transplantation in children. Overall study findings and caveats: Reportedly, only several hundred clones from non-depleted graft cells drove alpha-beta T-cell counts at about two months. T-cell counts and diversity at one year following transplant were attributed mainly to newly produced T cells.

For TCRbeta, the library was prepared with unique molecular identifiers. Each CDR3 protein is one row after TCRdb ran MiXCR on the PCR reads. Among some 80,000 distinct CDR3 sequences listed, approximately 18% were seen once. This clonotype has a handful of counts. Its antigen is not identified. This specimen was PBMCs, mostly from graft donor cells, taken 360 days after TCRalphabeta/CD19-depleted stem cell transplant. The TCR originated in a male patient under 10 years old who had a stem cell transplant for acute lymphoblastic leukemia, so the T cells may come from the graft donor.

DNA of the CDR3: TGCGCCAGCAGCTTCAGCGGGAGGCAGTTCTTC. It specifies CASSFSGRQFF. The chain carries TRBV5-1 and TRBJ2-1, with TRBD2 identical over 8 bases. Germline V CDR1 and CDR2: SGHRS, YFSETQ. V gave up 2 bases and J gave up 12 bases; unmatched junction bases: 1. The CDR3 runs 11 residues.